Reported below is one TCR beta chain. The data were produced by immunoSEQ multiplex PCR, yet TCRdb's version contains in-frame clones alone and is incomplete. The data hold around 170,000 clones, with approximately 90% observed a single time. The data are from a study of T cell responses to AZD1222 COVID-19 vaccine. Study at large: Samples with a second dose at about 4 or about 12 weeks were pooled together.

The V gene lost 7 bases and the J gene lost 2 bases, with 12 bases spanning the gap. The CDR3 has 13 amino acids. The germline gives CDR1 SGHRS, CDR2 YFSETQ. The input for sequencing was peripheral blood, taken on day 0 of AZD1222 vaccination. The chain joins TRBV5-1 to TRBJ1-2; tentative D call: TRBD1 (5 bases). The receptor was derived from an adult in good health. The CDR3 region is CASGKGRNYGYTF. In nucleotides, the CDR3 is TGCGCCAGCGGAAAGGGGAGGAACTATGGCTACACCTTC.